This T cell receptor beta chain was sequenced during a study of shared clonotypes between healthy human individuals. Study-level information: Ranging from 18 to 49 in age, donors were two women and three men. Points from the study as a whole: Clonotypes which were not shared had lower generation probabilities than clonotypes that all four donors shared.

Germline CDR1 MNHEY, CDR2 SMNVEV (reference sequence). V was cut by 2 bases and J by 0 bases, with 8 bases left in between. CDR3 length: 14 amino acids. In the original workflow: There were no quality scores in the junction-only immunoSEQ sequences, so filtering differed. This table comes from immunoSEQ multiplex PCR, and its TCRdb copy is limited to in-frame clones, with some not included. Clonal size and the V and J genes are those of that table, whereas D and trimming came from the DNA. The sample consists of roughly 2 million clones, about 95% of them appearing once. Worth noting for this clone: Antigen: not known. This sample includes further DNA sequences coding for the same CDR3.

It was CD45RO-negative cells, positively selected for CCR7, that made up naive CD8 cells, with terminally differentiated effector memory CD45RA+ cells excluded. The chain has TRBV27 and TRBJ2-7; weak D call: TRBD1 (5 bases). This TCR derives from a man between 18 and 35 years old in good health. Sequencing used naive CD8+ T cells sorted from blood. The CDR3 sequence is CASSLTGFSYEQYF. The CDR3 DNA reads as TGTGCCAGCAGTTTAACAGGATTCTCCTACGAGCAGTACTTC.